This is a list of T cell receptor beta chains from one sample in a study of blood T cell repertoires in COVID-19. Clones were sequenced by immunoSEQ multiplex PCR, and TCRdb holds only the in-frame ones, with some missing. The sample includes 250,000 or so clones, around 90% of them seen just once. The sequencing sample was made of peripheral blood. These receptor sequences come from a man aged 30 to 45 with COVID-19, enrolled during active disease. The CDR3 runs from the conserved cysteine through the conserved F or W. The D gene is left open where the match is weak. Not all rows give a size; the values are once, few, many and, for expanded clones, a class.

>NA|TRBJ2-1|TRBD2|14|TRBV4-1
TGCGCCAGCAGCCAAGAGTATAGCGGGGGGGGGCAGTTCTTC
CASSQEYSGGGQFF
>once|TRBJ1-3|NA|14|TRBV30
TGTGCCTGGGCCCGACAGCCCTCTGGAAACACCATATATTTT
CAWARQPSGNTIYF
>NA|TRBJ1-4|TRBD1|14|TRBV11-2
TGTGCCAGCAGCCAGACAGGGGGACGGGAAAAACTGTTTTTT
CASSQTGGREKLFF
>NA|TRBJ2-7|NA|14|TRBV4-1
TGCGCCAGCAGCGCGTCAACGTTGGGCTCCGAGCAGTACTTC
CASSASTLGSEQYF
>NA|TRBJ2-2|TRBD2|15|TRBV29-1
TGCAGCGTGGAACTAGCGGGGGGGCCCGCCGGGGAGCTGTTTTTT
CSVELAGGPAGELFF
>NA|TRBJ1-5|TRBD1|14|TRBV28
TGTGCCAGCACGGGACAGGGGTTGGGTCAGCCCCAGCATTTT
CASTGQGLGQPQHF
>NA|TRBJ1-1|TRBD1|17|TRBV5-4
TGTGCCAGCAGCTGGGGGACAGCCTGGGCGACGAACACTGAAGCTTTCTTT
CASSWGTAWATNTEAFF
>NA|TRBJ2-1|NA|13|TRBV25-1
TGTGCCAGCAGTGCACAGCTTTACAATGAGCAGTTCTTC
CASSAQLYNEQFF
>once|TRBJ1-1|TRBD1|15|TRBV28
TGTGCCAGCAGTTTACCGACAGGGTTAAGCACTGAAGCTTTCTTT
CASSLPTGLSTEAFF
>NA|TRBJ1-4|NA|15|TRBV5-1
TGCGCCAGCAGCTTGGCCAGGCAGAGGGGGGAAAAACTGTTTTTT
CASSLARQRGEKLFF
>once|TRBJ2-5|NA|14|TRBV10-2
TGCGCCAGCAGTGAGATCTCGGGTCAAGAGACCCAGTACTTC
CASSEISGQETQYF
>NA|TRBJ1-4|TRBD1|15|TRBV19
TGTGCCAGTACCCCAACAGGGGTTAGTAATGAAAAACTGTTTTTT
CASTPTGVSNEKLFF
>once|TRBJ2-1|NA|14|TRBV14
TGTGCCAGCAGCCCTTTGAGCAGGTCTAATGAGCAGTTCTTC
CASSPLSRSNEQFF
>few|TRBJ1-2|TRBD1|17|TRBV29-1
TGCAGCGTTGAAGATCGGGCTCGACAGGGAGCGGGCTATGGCTACACCTTC
CSVEDRARQGAGYGYTF
>NA|TRBJ1-3|NA|13|TRBV25-1
TGTGCCAGCACTGTGGGCCCTGGAAACACCATATATTTT
CASTVGPGNTIYF
>NA|TRBJ2-3|NA|13|TRBV7-9
TGTGCCAGCAGCGGGCAGGAAACAGATACGCAGTATTTT
CASSGQETDTQYF
>NA|TRBJ1-1|TRBD1|16|TRBV7-3
TGTGCCAGCAGCCCGAAACCGGGACAGGGGACCACTGAAGCTTTCTTT
CASSPKPGQGTTEAFF
>NA|TRBJ2-3|TRBD1|14|TRBV18
TGTGCCAGCTCACTACAGGGGGCAACAGATACGCAGTATTTT
CASSLQGATDTQYF
>NA|TRBJ2-2|NA|15|TRBV9
TGTGCCAGCAGCGTAGAGAGTTGGAACACCGGGGAGCTGTTTTTT
CASSVESWNTGELFF
>few|TRBJ1-6|TRBD1|15|TRBV6-2/TRBV6-3
TGTGCCAGCAGTGACACCGGGACAGGGGATTCACCCCTCCACTTT
CASSDTGTGDSPLHF
>NA|TRBJ1-6|TRBD1|16|TRBV5-5
TGTGCCAGCAGCTTGGTACAGGGGAGTTCTGCCTCACCCCTCCACTTT
CASSLVQGSSASPLHF
>NA|TRBJ1-1|NA|14|TRBV2
TGTGCCAGCAGTGACCCACAGGAGAACACTGAAGCTTTCTTT
CASSDPQENTEAFF
>NA|TRBJ2-3|TRBD2|20|TRBV7-6
TGTGCCAGCAGCTTGAGGGGCCGACCCAGCGGGGGGCCGAGCACAGATACGCAGTATTTT
CASSLRGRPSGGPSTDTQYF
>NA|TRBJ1-4|NA|15|TRBV6-1
TGTGCCAGCAGTGACGGGGGGACTCATAATGAAAAACTGTTTTTT
CASSDGGTHNEKLFF
>once|TRBJ1-2|NA|15|TRBV19
TGTGCCAGTAGTATCCTATTATTTACGGACTATGGCTACACCTTC
CASSILLFTDYGYTF